This T cell receptor (beta chain) was profiled in a study of shared clonotypes between healthy human individuals. Overall study context: In total, the donors were a couple of women and a few men aged 18 to 49. Study-level results: Large sequencing depth failed to make sorted-subset sequencing complete, rarefaction showed. Researchers sampled only blood; tissue repertoires likely differ.

Repertoires were generated with immunoSEQ multiplex PCR, while TCRdb's copy carries only in-frame clones and drops some. The sample gives about 820,000 clones, almost 95% of which show up once; more than 20% is in the top ten. About this clone: The target antigen is unknown.

The naive CD8 population came from CD45RO-negative cells selected for CCR7, without terminally differentiated effector memory CD45RA+ cells. What was sequenced was naive CD8+ T cells sorted from blood. This clonotype was obtained from a man aged 30-40 years in good health.

This chain's CDR3 is CASRHSGGPYNEQFF. In DNA form, the CDR3 reads TGTGCCAGCCGTCACTCAGGGGGCCCCTACAATGAGCAGTTCTTC. The chain is built from TRBV7-2 and TRBJ2-1; the match to TRBD1 covers 8 bases. Germline loops: CDR1 SGHTA, CDR2 FQGNSA. J lost 2 bases, V lost 8 bases, and 8 bases had no gene match. CDR3 length equals 15 residues.